Included here is one T cell receptor beta chain sequence, with context. The clone's antigen remains unknown. It has no much larger one-base neighbor in the sample; base qualities were not kept. This sample stems from a study of immune evolution from preneoplasia to lung adenocarcinoma (dated by TCRdb to about 2021). At the level of the whole study: HLA loss of heterozygosity was observed in approximately 7%, 15% and 30% of AIS, MIA and ADC lesions, respectively, and was not observed in any AAH lesions. The study profiled immune contexture across lung adenocarcinoma precursors and invasive adenocarcinoma using immune gene expression, TCR sequencing and multiplex immunofluorescence. Resected precursor lesions (AAH, AIS, MIA) and invasive adenocarcinomas were compared against paired morphologically normal lung tissue. The sample size depended on which specimens were available, not on a prior power calculation. The immune data were combined with whole exome sequencing and methylation data from the same cohort of nodules. The overall cohort was made up of fewer than 70 patients with pulmonary nodules who had surgical resection. TCR sequencing data came from 45 to 60 patients. According to the study, about 100 samples went through TCR sequencing. POLYSOLVER was used to infer class I HLA alleles from exome data, and LOHHLA was used to detect allele-specific HLA loss.

The immunoSEQ hsTCRbeta Kit was used to sequence TCR beta CDR3 regions from DNA. The study's own analysis went as follows. The ImmunoSEQ Analyzer was used to analyse the TCR sequencing data. T cell clonality was calculated on productive rearrangements as 1 minus Pielou's evenness. T cell diversity was measured with the inverse Simpson index on productive templates. T cell density was defined as TCR beta template counts normalized to usable DNA, with usable DNA estimated by amplifying and sequencing housekeeping genes. Two-sided Kruskal-Wallis tests were used to compare TCR metrics across histologic stages. The immuneACCESS repertoire file appears here via TCRdb, limited to in-frame rearrangements. These files lack a portion of the clones; in checked studies, under half of the deficit traces to unresolved V genes, and the cause of the others is not known. V and J calls and clone size are as listed in that table; D and trimming were resolved from the DNA. Present in this sample are 10,000 to 13,000 clones, roughly 80% of which were seen just once. The ten largest account for around 3.5% of the sample.

In the germline V gene, CDR1 corresponds to SGHRS and CDR2 to YFSETQ. Deletion took 0 bases off V and 8 bases off J, with a span of 14 bases between the germline ends. The CDR3, from cysteine to phenylalanine, totals 15 residues. Solely the CDR3 DNA is kept, with 45 bases framed from the first base. Resection was performed on patients in Japan or China between about 2013 and 2017. Two lung cancer pathologists independently reviewed H&E slides to confirm the histologic diagnosis of every case. For nucleic acid extraction, premalignant or tumor cells were enriched by macro-dissection following pathologic assessment. DNA was isolated from FFPE tissue using the AllPrep DNA/RNA FFPE Kit. General study outcomes and caveats: Because all patients were from Japan and China, applicability to Western populations was uncertain. Clonality was highest in normal lung, while later-stage lesions appeared to show lower clonality but higher T cell density and diversity. The highest top T cell clone frequencies were observed in normal lung, and a progressive decrease in top T cell clone frequencies appeared to occur from AAH through AIS, MIA and invasive adenocarcinoma. KRAS-mutant nodules showed the highest T cell clonality compared with EGFR-mutant or double wild-type lesions. Findings were based on association rather than direct causation; larger cohorts with long-term follow-up and longitudinal biopsies were deemed needed.

The V and J genes are TRBV5-1 and TRBJ1-4, with the D gene uncertain. Sequenced input: FFPE minimally invasive lung adenocarcinoma tissue. This sample's cell subset or site label indicates: micro-invasive lung adenocarcinoma (MIA). The receptor comes from a person aged 65 to 85 with lung adenocarcinoma. CDR3 protein: CASSLGTAPREKLFF. The DNA is TGCGCCAGCAGCTTGGGAACAGCGCCGCGCGAAAAACTGTTTTTT.